This is a list of T cell receptor beta chains from one sample in a study of vaccination and CD4 T cells after COVID-19. TCRdb itself ran the PCR reads through MiXCR, one entry per CDR3 protein. The table includes 20,000 to 30,000 distinct CDR3 sequences, around a third detected once. These TCRs' antigens remain unknown. This specimen consisted of CD4+ T cells from blood, cultured in vitro, obtained about 7 months after SARS-CoV-2 vaccination. The receptors here all came from a human donor who had recovered from COVID-19. Both conserved end residues are part of each CDR3. The D gene is left open where the match is weak. Not every row has a clone size; where given, it reads once, few, many or a size class.

J gene,D gene,clone size,V gene,CDR3 DNA,CDR3 protein
TRBJ2-7,NA,NA,TRBV11-2,TGTGCCAGCAGCGAGGGACGGATCTCCTACGAGCAGTACTTC,CASSEGRISYEQYF
TRBJ1-2,NA,NA,TRBV19,TGTGCCAGTAACATTGGACGGAGCTATGGCTACACCTTC,CASNIGRSYGYTF
TRBJ2-5,NA,few,TRBV6-1,TGTGCCAGCAGCTTTGGGACGGATCAAGAGACCCAGTACTTC,CASSFGTDQETQYF
TRBJ2-7,TRBD1,few,TRBV19,TGTGCCAGTAGTATGGCTAGGGGGCTCTACGAGCAGTACTTC,CASSMARGLYEQYF
TRBJ1-1,TRBD1,few,TRBV7-9,TGTGCCAGCAGCCCGGACAGGGCAACGAACACTGAAGCTTTCTTT,CASSPDRATNTEAFF
TRBJ1-2,NA,few,TRBV28,TGTGCCAGCAGTTACGGACAACGAGGGGATTATGGCTACACCTTC,CASSYGQRGDYGYTF
TRBJ2-6,NA,NA,TRBV7-6,TGTGCCAGCAGCTTATCTACGGCGGAATCTGGGGCCAACGTCCTGACTTTC,CASSLSTAESGANVLTF
TRBJ2-7,NA,few,TRBV21-1,TGTGCCAGCAGCAAAGTCGTAGGAGGGATCAATAAATACGAGCAGTACTTC,CASSKVVGGINKYEQYF
TRBJ1-6,NA,NA,TRBV20-1,TGCAGTGCCGAACGCACAGGGATACAGAATTCACCCCTCCACTTT,CSAERTGIQNSPLHF
TRBJ2-5,NA,NA,TRBV1,TGCACCAGCAGCCAAGATACGAGGGCGGAGACCCAGTACTTC,CTSSQDTRAETQYF